Listed below are T cell receptor beta chains from one sample, sequenced in a study of blood T cell repertoires in COVID-19. The repertoire was sequenced with immunoSEQ multiplex PCR; TCRdb's copy has only in-frame clones and lacks some. The sample includes about 120,000 clones, approximately 87% of them seen just once. The sequenced sample consisted of peripheral blood. Receptors were obtained from a man in his fifties or sixties with acute or convalescent COVID-19. CDR3s include the opening cysteine and the closing phenylalanine or tryptophan. A D gene is named only where the DNA matches it firmly. Only part of the rows carry a size: once, few, many, or a class if the clone is expanded.

D gene: -
J gene: TRBJ2-3
V gene: TRBV4-1
clone size: once
CDR3 DNA: TGCGCCAGCAGCCAAGGGGACTCCACAGATACGCAGTATTTT
CDR3 protein: CASSQGDSTDTQYF

D gene: -
J gene: TRBJ1-5
V gene: TRBV6-6
clone size: -
CDR3 DNA: TGTGCCAGCAGTCTGGACAGTCAGCCCCAGCATTTT
CDR3 protein: CASSLDSQPQHF

D gene: -
J gene: TRBJ1-2
V gene: TRBV4-3
clone size: -
CDR3 DNA: TGCGCCAGCAGCCAAAGCGGGACAAGCTATGGCTACACCTTC
CDR3 protein: CASSQSGTSYGYTF

D gene: -
J gene: TRBJ1-1
V gene: TRBV11-2
clone size: -
CDR3 DNA: TGTGCCAGCAGCTTAGTGGGGGGGCGGACGAACACTGAAGCTTTCTTT
CDR3 protein: CASSLVGGRTNTEAFF

D gene: -
J gene: TRBJ2-3
V gene: TRBV7-2
clone size: -
CDR3 DNA: TGTGCCAGCAGCCCCGATCTACGAGATACGCAGTATTTT
CDR3 protein: CASSPDLRDTQYF

D gene: TRBD1
J gene: TRBJ1-2
V gene: TRBV9
clone size: -
CDR3 DNA: TGTGCCAGCAGCCTTCTGACAGGGGAGGTCGGCTACACCTTC
CDR3 protein: CASSLLTGEVGYTF

D gene: TRBD1
J gene: TRBJ2-7
V gene: TRBV4-3
clone size: -
CDR3 DNA: TGCGCCAGCAGCCAAGCTCTACTCGGGACAGGGGCGACCTACGAGCAGTACTTC
CDR3 protein: CASSQALLGTGATYEQYF

D gene: TRBD1
J gene: TRBJ2-7
V gene: TRBV10-3
clone size: -
CDR3 DNA: TGTGCCGCCGGACAGGGGGCCTACGAGCAGTACTTC
CDR3 protein: CAAGQGAYEQYF

D gene: TRBD1
J gene: TRBJ1-2
V gene: TRBV28
clone size: -
CDR3 DNA: TGTGCCACCCTAGCCGGGACAGAAGTCTACACCTTC
CDR3 protein: CATLAGTEVYTF

D gene: TRBD1
J gene: TRBJ1-1
V gene: TRBV6-6
clone size: -
CDR3 DNA: TGTGCCAGCAGTAGGGAGACAGGGGAGAGCACTGAAGCTTTCTTT
CDR3 protein: CASSRETGESTEAFF

D gene: -
J gene: TRBJ2-7
V gene: TRBV6-5
clone size: once
CDR3 DNA: TGTGCCAGCTCAAAGGGGCAGGGGTCCTACGAGCAGTACTTC
CDR3 protein: CASSKGQGSYEQYF

D gene: -
J gene: TRBJ1-1
V gene: TRBV29-1
clone size: -
CDR3 DNA: TGCAGCGTTGAGCCGGGAGGCGATGAAGCTTTCTTT
CDR3 protein: CSVEPGGDEAFF

D gene: TRBD1
J gene: TRBJ2-3
V gene: TRBV5-1
clone size: -
CDR3 DNA: TGCGCCAGCAGCGCGGTCGACAGGGGAATCACAGATACGCAGTATTTT
CDR3 protein: CASSAVDRGITDTQYF

D gene: TRBD2
J gene: TRBJ2-7
V gene: TRBV29-1
clone size: -
CDR3 DNA: TGCAGCTATTCCAGTCCGACTAGCGGGTTCGAGCAGTACTTC
CDR3 protein: CSYSSPTSGFEQYF

D gene: TRBD2
J gene: TRBJ2-3
V gene: TRBV2
clone size: -
CDR3 DNA: TGTGCCAGCAGTGGGAGCGGGAGGAGCCCCTTCACAGATACGCAGTATTTT
CDR3 protein: CASSGSGRSPFTDTQYF

D gene: TRBD1
J gene: TRBJ1-6
V gene: TRBV2
clone size: -
CDR3 DNA: TGTGCCAGCAGTCGTCCCGGGACAGGCGTAACCAATTCACCCCTCCACTTT
CDR3 protein: CASSRPGTGVTNSPLHF

D gene: TRBD1
J gene: TRBJ1-2
V gene: TRBV6-1
clone size: -
CDR3 DNA: TGTGCCAGCAGTGAAACTGGGACAGGGAACGGCTACACCTTC
CDR3 protein: CASSETGTGNGYTF

D gene: TRBD1
J gene: TRBJ2-7
V gene: TRBV25-1
clone size: -
CDR3 DNA: TGTGCCAGCAGGCCGGCGGGACAGGGTACGTACGAGCAGTACTTC
CDR3 protein: CASRPAGQGTYEQYF

D gene: -
J gene: TRBJ2-3
V gene: TRBV9
clone size: -
CDR3 DNA: TGTGCCAGCAGCGTAGGGGCAGTCTTTGGGCAGGGTACGCAGTATTTT
CDR3 protein: CASSVGAVFGQGTQYF

D gene: TRBD2
J gene: TRBJ2-7
V gene: TRBV19
clone size: -
CDR3 DNA: TGTGCCAGTAGTATGGGGACTAGGGCCCACGAGCAGTACTTC
CDR3 protein: CASSMGTRAHEQYF

D gene: -
J gene: TRBJ2-5
V gene: TRBV18
clone size: -
CDR3 DNA: TGTGCCAGCTCACGATTCCCTACCCAATCAGTGGGAGTGGAGACCCAGTACTTC
CDR3 protein: CASSRFPTQSVGVETQYF

D gene: -
J gene: TRBJ2-7
V gene: TRBV7-2
clone size: -
CDR3 DNA: TGTGCCAGCAGCCTAGGGACACTCTCCTACGAGCAGTACTTC
CDR3 protein: CASSLGTLSYEQYF

D gene: TRBD1
J gene: TRBJ1-5
V gene: TRBV19
clone size: few
CDR3 DNA: TGTGCCAGTAGGACCGGGACAGGCAATCAGCCCCAGCATTTT
CDR3 protein: CASRTGTGNQPQHF

D gene: -
J gene: TRBJ1-1
V gene: TRBV6-2/TRBV6-3
clone size: -
CDR3 DNA: TGTGCCAGCAGTTACTCGCAGAAGAACACTGAAGCTTTCTTT
CDR3 protein: CASSYSQKNTEAFF

D gene: -
J gene: TRBJ2-1
V gene: TRBV4-3
clone size: -
CDR3 DNA: TGCGCCAGCAGCCAAGACCCCGGGGGAATATCAAATGAGCAGTTCTTC
CDR3 protein: CASSQDPGGISNEQFF

D gene: -
J gene: TRBJ2-7
V gene: TRBV3-1/TRBV3-2
clone size: -
CDR3 DNA: TGTGCCAGCAGCCAAGCCTCCCTAGCGCCAGCTCCCTACGAGCAGTACTTC
CDR3 protein: CASSQASLAPAPYEQYF